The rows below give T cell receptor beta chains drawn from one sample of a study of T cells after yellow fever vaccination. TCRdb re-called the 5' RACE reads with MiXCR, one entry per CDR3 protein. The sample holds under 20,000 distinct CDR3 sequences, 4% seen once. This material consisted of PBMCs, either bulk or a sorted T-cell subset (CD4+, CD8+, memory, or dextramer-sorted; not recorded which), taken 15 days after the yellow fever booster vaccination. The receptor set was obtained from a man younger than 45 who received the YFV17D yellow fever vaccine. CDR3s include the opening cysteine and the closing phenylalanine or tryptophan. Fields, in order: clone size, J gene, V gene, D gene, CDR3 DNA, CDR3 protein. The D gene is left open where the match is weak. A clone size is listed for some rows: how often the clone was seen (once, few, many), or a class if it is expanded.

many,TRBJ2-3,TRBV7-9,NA,TGTGCCAGCAGCGGGATCAGGGCAGATACGCAGTATTTT,CASSGIRADTQYF
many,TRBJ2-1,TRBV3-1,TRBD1,TGTGCCAGCAGCCAAGTTGGGACAGGGGTCGTCAATGAGCAGTTCTTC,CASSQVGTGVVNEQFF
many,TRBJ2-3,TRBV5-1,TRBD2,TGCGCCAGCAGTTCGGGACTAGGGCTCACAGATACGCAGTATTTT,CASSSGLGLTDTQYF
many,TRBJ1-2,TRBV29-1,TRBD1,TGCAGCACGGGACAGTCTCCGGGGGGCTACACCTTC,CSTGQSPGGYTF
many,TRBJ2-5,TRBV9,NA,TGTGCCAGCAGCGTAGACTCGGGGCGGGAGACCCAGTACTTC,CASSVDSGRETQYF
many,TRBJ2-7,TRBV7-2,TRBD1,TGTGCCAGCAGCTTAGGGGGACAGGGATACGAGCAGTACTTC,CASSLGGQGYEQYF
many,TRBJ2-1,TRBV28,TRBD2,TGTGCCAGCAGTTTGCTGGGGGGGGGTGAGCAGTTCTTC,CASSLLGGGEQFF
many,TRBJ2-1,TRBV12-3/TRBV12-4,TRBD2,TGTGCCAGCAGTCCGGGACTAGCAGTCAATGAGCAGTTCTTC,CASSPGLAVNEQFF
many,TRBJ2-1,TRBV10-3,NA,TGTGCCATCAGTGCGCAGGGTAGCGGTGAGCAGTTCTTC,CAISAQGSGEQFF
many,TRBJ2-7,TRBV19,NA,TGTGCCAGTAGTTCCCAACCGGGACTTACCTACGAGCAGTACTTC,CASSSQPGLTYEQYF
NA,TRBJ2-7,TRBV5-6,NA,TGTGCCAGGAGCCCGAGACTCCCCTACGAGCAGTACTTC,CARSPRLPYEQYF
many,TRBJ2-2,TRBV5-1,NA,TGCGCCAGCAGCGCACAGGGCACCGGGGAGCTGTTTTTT,CASSAQGTGELFF
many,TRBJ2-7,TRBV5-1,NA,TGCGCCAGCAGCCAAGGGCCGGGATACGAGCAGTACTTC,CASSQGPGYEQYF
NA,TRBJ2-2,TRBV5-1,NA,TGCGCCAGCAGCTTAGATGGTGATTACGGGGAGCTGTTTTTT,CASSLDGDYGELFF
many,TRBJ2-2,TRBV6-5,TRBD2,TGTGCCAGCAGTTACCCCTTTACTAGCGGGAGGACCGGGGAGCTGTTTTTT,CASSYPFTSGRTGELFF